Described below is a single T cell receptor (beta chain) sequence and its context. As yet, its antigen is unknown. The sample comes from a study of cytomegalovirus exposure and HLA in healthy donors. Study-wide results and caveats: Association with HLA alleles at 0.05 false discovery rate was found for 17,000 or so TCR beta sequences in a later analysis. Differences between HLA loci emerged in a later analysis of TCR association rates, with DRB1 most and HLA-C fewest.

PCR involved 60 Vbeta and 13 Jbeta primers. Here immunoSEQ multiplex PCR was the method, and the copy in TCRdb shows in-frame clones only, minus some. The sample carries around 150,000 clones, over 60% recorded once. The material sequenced was PBMCs. The TCR was taken from a man aged 35-49 years in good health and CMV-seropositive.

The CDR3 DNA follows: TGCGCCAGCAGCCGGACGGTGGCGACTAGCGGGGGCGGATTGTTAGATACGCAGTATTTT. As protein: CASSRTVATSGGGLLDTQYF. The V gene is TRBV4-3, the J gene TRBJ2-3, with 12 bases that match TRBD2. V gave up 4 bases and J gave up 5 bases; unmatched junction bases: 19. Germline V gene lookup returns CDR1 LGHNA and CDR2 YSLEER. The CDR3 sequence is 20 residues long.